A selection of T cell receptor beta chains follows, all from one sample in a study of response to subunit inactivated influenza vaccine. A single record per CDR3 protein comes from TCRdb applying MiXCR to the RT-PCR reads. The sample has about 500,000 distinct CDR3 sequences, 15% to 20% seen once. This material consisted of CD4+ T cells sorted from PBMCs, taken 23 to 25 months after vaccination. These receptors all come from a man aged 50 to 75 who received an inactivated influenza vaccine. Both conserved end residues are part of each CDR3. The D gene is left open where the match is weak. Clone size is not always given. Where it is, it says once, few, many or a class for expanded clones.

j_call	clone_size	d_call	v_call	cdr3_aa	cdr3_nt
TRBJ2-2	few	TRBD2	TRBV4-3	CASSQSSGRGNTGELFF	TGCGCCAGCAGCCAGTCGAGCGGGAGAGGGAACACCGGGGAGCTGTTTTTT
TRBJ2-1	.	.	TRBV5-6	CASSSGLRSYNEQFF	TGTGCCAGCAGCTCGGGGCTCAGAAGTTACAATGAGCAGTTCTTC
TRBJ2-2	.	TRBD2	TRBV5-1	CASSPVAGGTGELFF	TGCGCCAGCAGCCCAGTAGCGGGAGGCACCGGGGAGCTGTTTTTT
TRBJ1-1	.	.	TRBV3-1	CASSPDGGYTEAFF	TGTGCCAGCAGCCCTGACGGGGGATACACTGAAGCTTTCTTT
TRBJ2-2	.	TRBD1	TRBV24-1	CATSDLLDRGGTGELFF	TGTGCCACCAGTGATCTACTGGACAGGGGTGGCACCGGGGAGCTGTTTTTT
TRBJ2-4	.	.	TRBV30	CAWSVKGAGDIQYF	TGTGCCTGGAGTGTTAAGGGGGCGGGGGACATTCAGTACTTC
TRBJ2-6	many	TRBD2	TRBV11-1	CASSLGTSGSGANVLTF	TGTGCCAGCAGCTTAGGGACTAGCGGCTCTGGGGCCAACGTCCTGACTTTC
TRBJ1-1	many	.	TRBV10-3	CAIAETGNTEAFF	TGTGCCATCGCCGAGACAGGGAACACTGAAGCTTTCTTT
TRBJ2-3	few	TRBD2	TRBV28	CASSLSSYLRREGQDTQYF	TGTGCCAGCAGTTTATCGTCTTATCTGCGGCGGGAGGGCCAAGATACGCAGTATTTT
TRBJ2-6	.	.	TRBV2	CASSGQPAYSGANVLTF	TGTGCCAGCAGTGGGCAACCAGCCTACTCTGGGGCCAACGTCCTGACTTTC
TRBJ2-3	.	TRBD1	TRBV28	CASSLLDRYTDTQYF	TGTGCCAGCAGTTTATTGGACAGGTACACAGATACGCAGTATTTT
TRBJ2-7	.	.	TRBV4-1	CASSPRVGDEQYF	TGCGCCAGCAGCCCCCGGGTAGGGGACGAGCAGTACTTC
TRBJ2-1	.	.	TRBV12-3/TRBV12-4	CASSDPYNEQFF	TGTGCCAGCAGCGACCCGTACAATGAGCAGTTCTTC